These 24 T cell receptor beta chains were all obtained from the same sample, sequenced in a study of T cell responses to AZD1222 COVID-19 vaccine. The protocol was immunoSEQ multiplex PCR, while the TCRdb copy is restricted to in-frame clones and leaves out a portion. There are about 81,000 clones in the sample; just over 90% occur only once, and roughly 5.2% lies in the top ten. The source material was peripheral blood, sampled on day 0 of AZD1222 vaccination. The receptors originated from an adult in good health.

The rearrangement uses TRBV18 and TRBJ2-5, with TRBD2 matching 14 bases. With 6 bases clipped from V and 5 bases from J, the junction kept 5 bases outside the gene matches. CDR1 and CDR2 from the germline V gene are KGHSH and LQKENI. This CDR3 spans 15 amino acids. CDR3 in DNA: TGTGCCAGCTCGCGGGGACTAGCGGGAGAGGAGACCCAGTACTTC. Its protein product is CASSRGLAGEETQYF.

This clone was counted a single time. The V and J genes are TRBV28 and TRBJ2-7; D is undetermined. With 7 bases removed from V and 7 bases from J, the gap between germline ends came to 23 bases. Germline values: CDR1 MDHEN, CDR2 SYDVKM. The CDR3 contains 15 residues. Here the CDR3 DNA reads TGTGCCAGCACCACCTCGACTGGCGGAGAGAGGGAGCAGTACTTC. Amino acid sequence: CASTTSTGGEREQYF.

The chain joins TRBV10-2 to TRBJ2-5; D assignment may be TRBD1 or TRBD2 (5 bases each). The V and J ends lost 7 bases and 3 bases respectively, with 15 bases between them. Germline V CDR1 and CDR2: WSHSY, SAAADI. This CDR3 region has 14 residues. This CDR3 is CASNLRGAEETQYF. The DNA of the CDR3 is TGCGCCAGCAATCTGCGAGGGGCGGAAGAGACCCAGTACTTC.

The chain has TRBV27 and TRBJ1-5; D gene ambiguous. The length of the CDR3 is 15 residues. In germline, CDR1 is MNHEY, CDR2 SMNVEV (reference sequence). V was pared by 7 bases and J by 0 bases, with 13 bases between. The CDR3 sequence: CASKTTLYSNQPQHF. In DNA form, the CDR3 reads TGTGCCAGCAAAACCACCCTATATAGCAATCAGCCCCAGCATTTT.

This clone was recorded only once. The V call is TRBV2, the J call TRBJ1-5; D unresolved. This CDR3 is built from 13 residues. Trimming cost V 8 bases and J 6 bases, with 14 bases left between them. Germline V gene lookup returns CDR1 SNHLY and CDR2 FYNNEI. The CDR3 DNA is TGTGCCAGCGGGAGGGATGTCGGTCAGCCCCAGCATTTT. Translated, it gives CASGRDVGQPQHF.

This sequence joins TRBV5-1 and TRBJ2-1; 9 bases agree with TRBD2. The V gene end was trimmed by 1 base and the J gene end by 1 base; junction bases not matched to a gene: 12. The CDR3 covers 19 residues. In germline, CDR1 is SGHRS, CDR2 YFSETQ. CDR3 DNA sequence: TGCGCCAGCAGCTTGATCTTAGTTAGCGGGAGAGGTTCCTACAATGAGCAGTTCTTC. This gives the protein CASSLILVSGRGSYNEQFF. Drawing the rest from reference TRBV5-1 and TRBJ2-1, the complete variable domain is KAGVTQTPRYLIKTRGQQVTLSCSPISGHRSVSWYQQTPGQGLQFLFEYFSETQRNKGNFPGRFSGRQFSNSRSEMNVSTLELGDSALYLCASSLILVSGRGSYNEQFFGPGTRLTVL.

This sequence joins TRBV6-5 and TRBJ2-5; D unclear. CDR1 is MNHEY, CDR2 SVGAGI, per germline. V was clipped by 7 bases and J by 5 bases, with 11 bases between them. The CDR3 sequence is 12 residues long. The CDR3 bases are TGTGCCAGCAACACCGGTGGGGAGACCCAGTACTTC. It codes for CASNTGGETQYF.

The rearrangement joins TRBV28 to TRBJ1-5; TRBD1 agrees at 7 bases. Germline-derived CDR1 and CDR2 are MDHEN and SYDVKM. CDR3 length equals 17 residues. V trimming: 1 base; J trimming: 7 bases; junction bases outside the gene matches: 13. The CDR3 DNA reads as TGTGCCAGCAGTTTATACACCTGGGAGGGGGCCCCCCAGCCCCAGCATTTT. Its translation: CASSLYTWEGAPQPQHF.

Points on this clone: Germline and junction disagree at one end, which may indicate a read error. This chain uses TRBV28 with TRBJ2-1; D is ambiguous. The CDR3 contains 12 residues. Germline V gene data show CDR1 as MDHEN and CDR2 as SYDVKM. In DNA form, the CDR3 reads TGTGCCAGCAGTTTTAATTACAATGAACAGTTCTTC. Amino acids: CASSFNYNEQFF.

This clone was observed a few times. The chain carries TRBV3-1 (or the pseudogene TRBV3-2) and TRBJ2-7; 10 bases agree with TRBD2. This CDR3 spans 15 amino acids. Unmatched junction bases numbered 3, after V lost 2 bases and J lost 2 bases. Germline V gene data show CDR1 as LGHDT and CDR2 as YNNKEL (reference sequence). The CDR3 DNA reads TGTGCCAGCAGCCAACAACTAGCGGGAACCTACGAGCAGTACTTC. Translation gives CASSQQLAGTYEQYF.

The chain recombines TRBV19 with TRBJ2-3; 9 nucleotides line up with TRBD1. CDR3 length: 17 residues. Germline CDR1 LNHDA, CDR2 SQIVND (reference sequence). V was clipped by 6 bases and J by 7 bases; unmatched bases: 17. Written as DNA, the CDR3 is TGTGCCAGTAGGGCCGGGACAGGGAAATTCGGATGGAATACGCAGTATTTT. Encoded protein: CASRAGTGKFGWNTQYF.

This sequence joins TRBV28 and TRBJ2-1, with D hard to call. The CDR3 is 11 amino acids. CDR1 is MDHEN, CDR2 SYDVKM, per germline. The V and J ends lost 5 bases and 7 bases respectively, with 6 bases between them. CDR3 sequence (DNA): TGTGCCAGCAGTCCCTTTAATGAGCAGTTCTTC. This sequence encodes CASSPFNEQFF.

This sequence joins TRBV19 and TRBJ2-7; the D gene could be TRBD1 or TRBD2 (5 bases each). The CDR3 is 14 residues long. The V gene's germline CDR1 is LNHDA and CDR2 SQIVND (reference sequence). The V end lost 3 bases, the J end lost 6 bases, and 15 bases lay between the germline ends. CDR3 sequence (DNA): TGTGCCAGTAGTATGATCTATGAGGGGACCGAGCAGTACTTC. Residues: CASSMIYEGTEQYF.

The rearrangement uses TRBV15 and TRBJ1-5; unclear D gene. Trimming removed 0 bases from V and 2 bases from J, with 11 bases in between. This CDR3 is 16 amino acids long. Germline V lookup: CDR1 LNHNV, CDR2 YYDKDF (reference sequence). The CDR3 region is CATSRDRGSGNQPQHF. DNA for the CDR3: TGTGCCACCAGCAGAGATAGAGGCTCGGGCAATCAGCCCCAGCATTTT.

CDR3 bases: TGTGCCAGCAGTCCCCCCGGGACGGCTGAAGCTTTCTTT. Protein: CASSPPGTAEAFF. The genes are TRBV28 and TRBJ1-1, with D perhaps matching TRBD1 (5 bases). The CDR3 is 13 residues long. Germline assignment: CDR1 MDHEN and CDR2 SYDVKM. Trimming took 5 bases from V and 6 from J, leaving 13 bases between them.

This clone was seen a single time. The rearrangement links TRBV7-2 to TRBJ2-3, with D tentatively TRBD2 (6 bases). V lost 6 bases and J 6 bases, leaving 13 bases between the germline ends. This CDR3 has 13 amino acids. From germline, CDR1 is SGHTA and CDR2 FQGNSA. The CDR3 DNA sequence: TGTGCCAGCAGAGTGGGACTTGCTGATACGCAGTATTTT. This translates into CASRVGLADTQYF.

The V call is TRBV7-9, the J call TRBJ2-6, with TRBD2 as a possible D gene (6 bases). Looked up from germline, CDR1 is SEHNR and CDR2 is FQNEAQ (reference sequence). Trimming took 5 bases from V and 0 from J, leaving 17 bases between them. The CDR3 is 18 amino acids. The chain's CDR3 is CASSTRVGLISGANVLTF. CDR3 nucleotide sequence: TGTGCCAGCAGCACGCGAGTGGGACTGATCTCTGGGGCCAACGTCCTGACTTTC.

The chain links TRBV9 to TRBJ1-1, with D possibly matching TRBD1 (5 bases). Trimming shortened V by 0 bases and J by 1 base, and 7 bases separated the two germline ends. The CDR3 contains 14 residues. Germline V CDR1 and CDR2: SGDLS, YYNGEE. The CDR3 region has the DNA TGTGCCAGCAGCGTAGCGGGGGAGAACACTGAAGCTTTCTTT. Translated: CASSVAGENTEAFF.

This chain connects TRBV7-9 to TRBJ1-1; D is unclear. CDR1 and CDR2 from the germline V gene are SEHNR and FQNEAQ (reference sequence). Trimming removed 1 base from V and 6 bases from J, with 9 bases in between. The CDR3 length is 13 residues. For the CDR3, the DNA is TGTGCCAGCAGCTTAGGTCTTGGGTCTGAAGCTTTCTTT. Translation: CASSLGLGSEAFF.

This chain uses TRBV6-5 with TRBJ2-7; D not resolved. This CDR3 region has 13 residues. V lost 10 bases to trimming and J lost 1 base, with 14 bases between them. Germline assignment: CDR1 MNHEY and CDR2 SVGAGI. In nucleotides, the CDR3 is TGTGCCACCAACCGGCCCGGTTCCTACGAGCAGTACTTC. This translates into CATNRPGSYEQYF.

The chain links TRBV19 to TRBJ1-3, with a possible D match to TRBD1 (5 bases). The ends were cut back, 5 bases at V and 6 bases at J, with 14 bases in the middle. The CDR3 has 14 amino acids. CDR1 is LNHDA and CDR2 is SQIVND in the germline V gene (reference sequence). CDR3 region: CASSPWDGQNTIYF. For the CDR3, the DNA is TGTGCCAGTAGTCCTTGGGACGGCCAAAACACCATATATTTT.

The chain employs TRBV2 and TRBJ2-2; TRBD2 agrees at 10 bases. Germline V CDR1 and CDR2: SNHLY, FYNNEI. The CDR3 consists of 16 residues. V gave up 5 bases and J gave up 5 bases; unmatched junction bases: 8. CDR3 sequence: CASSNLAGVGTGELFF. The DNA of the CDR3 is TGTGCCAGCAGTAACCTAGCGGGAGTAGGTACCGGGGAGCTGTTTTTT.

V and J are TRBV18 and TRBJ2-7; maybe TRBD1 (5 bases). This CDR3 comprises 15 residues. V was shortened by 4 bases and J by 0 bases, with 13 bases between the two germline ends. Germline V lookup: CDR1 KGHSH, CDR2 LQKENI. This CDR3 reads CASSLVGASSYEQYF. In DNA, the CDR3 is TGTGCCAGCTCACTTGTTGGGGCTAGCTCCTACGAGCAGTACTTC.

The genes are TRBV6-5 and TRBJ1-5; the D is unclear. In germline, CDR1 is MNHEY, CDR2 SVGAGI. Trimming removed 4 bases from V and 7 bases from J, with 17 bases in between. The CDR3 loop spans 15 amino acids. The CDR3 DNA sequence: TGTGCCAGCAGTTCGGTGGGTCAAGGGTTCCAGCCCCAGCATTTT. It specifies CASSSVGQGFQPQHF.